This T cell receptor beta chain appears in the sequencing data of a study of cytomegalovirus exposure and HLA in healthy donors. Overall study context: The 90 to 150 validation repertoires, a later analysis reported, used the same platform as the 666 first-cohort repertoires.

Sequencing was performed with immunoSEQ multiplex PCR; in TCRdb, only in-frame clones are kept and a portion is missing. The sample records about 66,000 clones, about 97% being singletons. CDR1 MNHEY and CDR2 SVGAGI come from the germline V gene. The CDR3 runs to 13 residues. V lost 6 bases to trimming and J lost 4 bases; unmatched junction nucleotides: 1. Source material: PBMCs. The TCR was taken from a woman aged 18 to 35 in good health and CMV-seropositive. This chain links TRBV6-5 with TRBJ2-5; 11 positions agree with TRBD2. CDR3 sequence reads: CASSGLAGETQYF. The CDR3 region has the DNA TGTGCCAGCAGCGGACTAGCGGGAGAGACCCAGTACTTC.